Below are 22 T cell receptor beta chains sequenced from a single sample in a study of T cell repertoires in cytomegalovirus infection. Via MiXCR, TCRdb re-called the reads, giving one row per CDR3 protein. The sample shows around 570,000 distinct CDR3 sequences, roughly 43% of them seen only once. These TCRs are of unknown antigen specificity. The source material was cultured PBMCs, sampled from culture after CMV antigen stimulation. Every receptor here comes from a human donor in good health (CMV status not recorded). Some clones in this sample may be carry-over from other donors' samples.

The table lists this clonotype with a few counts. J is TRBJ1-5 and V is TRBV7-6; the D gene is possibly TRBD1 (5 bases). Germline V gives CDR1 SGHVS, CDR2 FNYEAQ. V was cut by 7 bases and J by 4 bases, with 11 bases left in between. The CDR3 contains 13 residues. CDR3 residues: CASTQGANQPQHF. The CDR3 DNA reads as TGTGCCAGCACCCAGGGTGCAAATCAGCCCCAGCATTTT. The full variable domain, completed using reference TRBV7-6 and TRBJ1-5, is GAGVSQSPRYKVTKRGQDVALRCDPISGHVSLYWYRQALGQGPEFLTYFNYEAQQDKSGLPNDRFSAERPEGSISTLTIQRTEQRDSAMYRCASTQGANQPQHFGDGTRLSIL.

This clonotype turned up a few times. V gene TRBV2 combines with J gene TRBJ1-4, with 10 positions matching TRBD1. CDR3 length: 18 residues. From germline, CDR1 is SNHLY and CDR2 FYNNEI. The V and J ends lost 6 bases and 0 bases, in that order; junction bases with no gene match: 10. CDR3 amino acids: CASRPLWDRGATNEKLFF. CDR3 sequence (DNA): TGTGCCAGCAGACCCCTCTGGGACAGGGGTGCAACTAATGAAAAACTGTTTTTT.

This chain joins TRBV19 and TRBJ2-1, with TRBD1 matching 8 bases. CDR1 is LNHDA, CDR2 SQIVND, per germline (reference sequence). Germline trimming cut 7 bases from V and 6 bases from J; bases unmatched to any gene: 8. The CDR3 loop spans 14 amino acids. The CDR3 DNA reads as TGTGCCAGTACCTTGGACAGGGTTGGCAATGAGCAGTTCTTC. It encodes CASTLDRVGNEQFF.

V is TRBV12-3 or TRBV12-4 and J is TRBJ2-1; TRBD1 matches at 7 bases. CDR3 length equals 17 residues. The V segment lost 7 bases and the J segment 3 bases; nucleotides outside the gene matches: 15. The CDR3 loop is CASTLRWGQRYYNEQFF. DNA of the CDR3: TGTGCCAGCACCTTAAGATGGGGACAGCGGTACTACAATGAGCAGTTCTTC.

CDR3: CAISERGTYNEQFF. CDR3 nucleotide sequence: TGTGCCATCAGTGAGAGGGGTACCTACAATGAGCAGTTCTTC. The chain links TRBV10-3 to TRBJ2-1; weak D call: TRBD1 (5 bases). The CDR3 runs 14 residues. The germline V gene has CDR1 ENHRY and CDR2 SYGVKD. Trimming took 2 bases from V and 2 from J, leaving 7 bases between them.

The chain joins TRBV11-2 to TRBJ2-5, with TRBD1 matching 7 bases. The CDR3 has 15 residues. Germline V gene lookup returns CDR1 SGHAT and CDR2 FQNNGV. V shed 5 bases and J 6 bases; nucleotides not matched to a gene: 12. The CDR3: CASSQQGQMIQTQYF. The DNA of the CDR3 is TGTGCCAGCAGCCAACAGGGACAGATGATTCAGACCCAGTACTTC.

The V and J genes are TRBV2 and TRBJ1-2; D not certain. The CDR3 loop spans 13 amino acids. The germline CDR1 and CDR2 sequences are SNHLY and FYNNEI. Trimming cost V 6 bases and J 2 bases, with 10 bases left between them. CDR3 sequence: CASRVTQNYGYTF. CDR3 nucleotide sequence: TGTGCCAGCAGGGTAACACAAAACTATGGCTACACCTTC.

This clonotype was seen at least ten times. The genes are TRBV7-2 and TRBJ2-2; D may be TRBD2 (6 bases). The germline CDR1 and CDR2 sequences are SGHTA and FQGNSA. V was trimmed by 1 base and J by 2 bases, leaving 14 bases between them. The CDR3 has 17 residues. CDR3 region: CASSLDGTLVNTGELFF. As DNA, the CDR3 is TGTGCCAGCAGCTTAGATGGGACTCTCGTTAACACCGGGGAGCTGTTTTTT.

The table lists this clonotype with a count of one. The rearrangement joins TRBV2 to TRBJ1-1; TRBD1 might be the D (5 bases). The CDR3 extends over 11 amino acids. The germline V and J ends were trimmed by 6 bases and 10 bases, with 12 bases remaining between them. From germline, CDR1 is SNHLY and CDR2 FYNNEI. CDR3 DNA: TGTGCCAGCAGATATACGGGGGGAGCTTTCTTT. This translates into CASRYTGGAFF.

The gene calls are TRBV7-8 and TRBJ1-2, with D possibly being TRBD1 (5 bases). The CDR3 runs 18 residues. The germline V gene has CDR1 SGHVS and CDR2 FQNEAQ. The V gene lost 5 bases and the J gene lost 3 bases, with 25 bases spanning the gap. The CDR3 sequence: CASSPRGGLQGRDYGYTF. The CDR3 DNA sequence: TGTGCCAGCAGCCCCCGGGGGGGTCTCCAGGGAAGGGACTATGGCTACACCTTC.

The chain uses TRBV19 and TRBJ2-3, with D unclear. V lost 5 bases, J lost 0 bases, and 15 bases lay in between. There are 16 residues in the CDR3. The germline gives CDR1 LNHDA, CDR2 SQIVND (reference sequence). The CDR3 DNA follows: TGTGCCAGTAGTCCCCGGCGAATCCTTAGCACAGATACGCAGTATTTT. It encodes CASSPRRILSTDTQYF.

The chain joins TRBV28 to TRBJ1-1; D might be TRBD1 (5 bases). Germline assignment: CDR1 MDHEN and CDR2 SYDVKM. V gave up 7 bases and J gave up 4 bases, with 13 bases separating them. The length of the CDR3 is 13 residues. The CDR3 region has the DNA TGTGCCAGCATCCTTGACAGCCCCACTGAAGCTTTCTTT. It codes for CASILDSPTEAFF.

This clonotype was found a few times. The V call is TRBV7-4, the J call TRBJ1-1; D not certain. The CDR3 has 16 amino acids. CDR1 SGHVT and CDR2 SQSDAQ come from the germline V gene. The V and J ends lost 7 bases and 1 base respectively, with 19 bases between them. In DNA, the CDR3 is TGTGCCAGCATTCCCTCAGACGGTTTCTGGAACACTGAAGCTTTCTTT. Its translation is CASIPSDGFWNTEAFF.

The V call is TRBV27, the J call TRBJ2-3; 12 nucleotides agree with TRBD2. Germline V gene sequence: CDR1 MNHEY, CDR2 SMNVEV (reference sequence). The CDR3 contains 17 residues. The J segment lost 6 bases and the V segment lost 2 bases, leaving 9 bases of the junction unmatched. CDR3: CASSLKLAGGTRDTQYF. The CDR3 DNA is TGTGCCAGCAGTTTAAAGCTAGCGGGGGGGACGCGGGATACGCAGTATTTT.

This clonotype was detected ten times or more. This chain links TRBV7-2 with TRBJ2-2; D is possibly TRBD2 (5 bases). Trimming removed 5 bases from V and 7 bases from J, with 5 bases in between. The V gene's germline CDR1 is SGHTA and CDR2 FQGNSA. The CDR3 length is 11 residues. CDR3 DNA sequence: TGTGCCAGCAGCCGGGGCGGGGAGCTGTTTTTT. Its protein is CASSRGGELFF.

J is TRBJ2-3 and V is TRBV4-1; 9 bases align to TRBD2. Germline loops: CDR1 MGHRA, CDR2 YSYEKL. Trimming took 1 base from V and 3 from J; bases not matched to a gene: 5. This CDR3 comprises 16 residues. The CDR3 nucleotides are TGCGCCAGCAGCCAAGTAAATAGCGGGGGAACAGATACGCAGTATTTT. It yields the protein CASSQVNSGGTDTQYF.

This clonotype was found a few times. The chain employs TRBV7-2 and TRBJ1-3, with a weak D call TRBD1 (5 bases). This CDR3 is built from 19 residues. Trimming removed 2 bases at V and 2 bases at J, with 22 bases between. Germline CDR1 and CDR2: SGHTA and FQGNSA. The CDR3 loop is CASSLLKMGTPWAGNTIYF. CDR3 nucleotide sequence: TGTGCCAGCAGCTTACTTAAGATGGGGACCCCCTGGGCTGGAAACACCATATATTTT.

The table lists this clonotype with a few counts. The rearrangement joins TRBV7-2 to TRBJ2-3; D is ambiguous. The length of the CDR3 is 11 residues. Germline V gene sequence: CDR1 SGHTA, CDR2 FQGNSA. Deletions cut 7 bases from V and 6 bases from J, with 8 bases between. This CDR3 is CASKRSDTQYF. Written as DNA, the CDR3 is TGTGCCAGCAAACGATCGGATACGCAGTATTTT.

The V gene is TRBV25-1, the J gene TRBJ1-2; no reliable D call. This CDR3 has 14 amino acids. Germline CDR1 and CDR2: MGHDK and SYGVNS. Trimming stripped 3 bases from V and 3 bases from J, with 11 bases between. The DNA of the CDR3 is TGTGCCAGCAGTGATCTTTCGGGGTACTATGGCTACACCTTC. Translating gives CASSDLSGYYGYTF.

The V and J genes are TRBV6-4 and TRBJ2-3; 13 positions agree with TRBD2. Germline assignment: CDR1 MRHNA and CDR2 SNTAGT. With 4 bases clipped from V and 5 bases from J, the junction kept 3 bases outside the gene matches. The CDR3 totals 15 residues. The CDR3: CASSGGLAGEDTQYF. The CDR3, as DNA: TGTGCCAGCAGTGGCGGACTAGCGGGAGAAGATACGCAGTATTTT.

The V and J genes are TRBV4-3 and TRBJ1-2; D gene uncertain. This CDR3 spans 17 amino acids. The V and J ends lost 0 bases and 3 bases respectively, with 17 bases between them. In germline, CDR1 is LGHNA, CDR2 YSLEER. CDR3 in amino acids: CASSQDHGSLGYYGYTF. The CDR3 nucleotides read TGCGCCAGCAGCCAAGATCATGGTTCTCTTGGGTACTATGGCTACACCTTC.

This clonotype came up a few times. The chain employs TRBV18 and TRBJ1-1; no reliable D call. In germline, CDR1 is KGHSH, CDR2 LQKENI. The CDR3 covers 13 residues. The V gene lost 6 bases and the J gene lost 3 bases, with 11 bases spanning the gap. The CDR3 nucleotides read TGTGCCAGCTCGGGGAGATACGACACTGAAGCTTTCTTT. Translating it yields CASSGRYDTEAFF.